This T cell receptor beta chain comes out of a study of cytotoxic CD8 clonotypes in ibrutinib-treated CLL. The assay was immunoSEQ multiplex PCR, and TCRdb's table has in-frame clones only and misses some. The sample carries just over 200,000 clones, 75% to 80% recorded once. Details on this clone: Its target is unknown.

Study-wide findings and caveats: The times at which samples were taken varied between sustained-remission and progressing patients. T-cell clonality at baseline went above that of age-matched healthy donors and rose and fell with circulating CD8+ T-cell counts. Clonality went up at the time of ibrutinib response, stayed stable in sustained remission, and later dropped back toward its baseline level at progression.

The CDR3 is 16 amino acids. Per the germline V gene, CDR1 is LNHDA and CDR2 is SQIVND (reference sequence). V lost 6 bases, J lost 1 base, and 13 bases lay in between. The chain recombines TRBV19 with TRBJ2-6; D unclear. The specimen comprised PBMCs, sampled after 12 months of ibrutinib treatment. The sequence derives from a human donor with chronic lymphocytic leukemia. CDR3 protein: CASSQGIPSGANVLTF. The CDR3, as DNA: TGTGCCAGTAGCCAAGGTATACCTTCTGGGGCCAACGTCCTGACTTTC.